Presented here are 24 T cell receptor beta chains from one specimen sequenced in a study of blood T cell repertoires in COVID-19. Method: immunoSEQ multiplex PCR; TCRdb's copy keeps in-frame clones and lacks some. This sample has 95,000 to 150,000 clones, with 86% found just once. Sample: peripheral blood. These receptors came from a man aged 35-49 years with acute or convalescent COVID-19.

This clone was observed a handful of times. J is TRBJ2-2 and V is TRBV2, with D uncertain. The germline V gene encodes CDR1 SNHLY and CDR2 FYNNEI. With 1 base removed from V and 6 bases from J, the gap between germline ends came to 12 bases. CDR3 size: 15 residues. The CDR3 coding sequence is TGTGCCAGCAGTGAAGTTTCTAGTGGTGCCGGGGAGCTGTTTTTT. As protein: CASSEVSSGAGELFF.

This chain connects TRBV12-3 or TRBV12-4 to TRBJ2-5, with D possibly being TRBD2 (6 bases). The CDR3 runs to 13 residues. The ends were cut back, 7 bases at V and 1 base at J, with 10 bases in the middle. As DNA, the CDR3 is TGTGCCAGCACCGAGACTAGCCAAGAGACCCAGTACTTC. Translation gives CASTETSQETQYF.

The chain uses TRBV29-1 and TRBJ2-2, with 8 bases identical to TRBD1. The CDR3 has 14 amino acids. V shed 2 bases and J 6 bases; nucleotides not matched to a gene: 5. Germline V gene sequence: CDR1 SQVTM, CDR2 ANQGSEA. Here the CDR3 reads CSVEPRGRPGELFF. The DNA for the CDR3 is TGCAGCGTTGAACCCAGGGGGCGGCCCGGGGAGCTGTTTTTT.

The chain has TRBV15 and TRBJ1-5; D is uncertain. The germline V gene has CDR1 LNHNV and CDR2 YYDKDF (reference sequence). Trimming cost V 3 bases and J 4 bases, with 16 bases left between them. The CDR3 loop spans 16 amino acids. The CDR3 DNA follows: TGTGCCACCAGCAGGGGAGGGCGAGATTATAATCAGCCCCAGCATTTT. Translated: CATSRGGRDYNQPQHF.

The V gene is TRBV30, the J gene TRBJ1-4; 9 nucleotides align to TRBD1. The V and J ends lost 4 bases and 6 bases, in that order; junction bases with no gene match: 18. There are 18 residues in the CDR3. CDR1 and CDR2 from the germline V gene are GTSNPN and SVGIG (reference sequence). The CDR3 nucleotides read TGTGCCTGGAACCCCGGACAGGGGCTCACACAATCCGATGAAAAACTGTTTTTT. Translation: CAWNPGQGLTQSDEKLFF.

This clone was seen many times. This chain uses TRBV5-1 with TRBJ1-3; tentative D call: TRBD1 (5 bases). V lost 0 bases to trimming and J lost 0 bases, with 13 bases between them. Germline CDR1 and CDR2: SGHRS and YFSETQ. CDR3 length: 17 residues. This CDR3 reads CASSLAAGLSSGNTIYF. The DNA for the CDR3 is TGCGCCAGCAGCTTGGCCGCGGGGCTCTCCTCTGGAAACACCATATATTTT.

The table lists this clone with a few counts. This chain connects TRBV5-4 to TRBJ1-2; the match to TRBD1 covers 9 bases. V trimming: 4 bases; J trimming: 2 bases; junction bases outside the gene matches: 3. The CDR3 sequence is 14 residues long. Per germline, CDR1 SGHNT and CDR2 YYREEE (reference sequence). CDR3 DNA: TGTGCCAGCAGCCGACAGGGGGTAAACTATGGCTACACCTTC. Amino acids: CASSRQGVNYGYTF.

This rearrangement joins TRBV24-1 to TRBJ2-3, with a tentative D call TRBD1 (6 bases). The CDR3 totals 17 residues. Deletions cut 1 base from V and 0 bases from J, with 13 bases between. Germline V gene data show CDR1 as KGHDR and CDR2 as SFDVKD. The CDR3 region has the DNA TGTGCCACCAGTGATTTTACGGACAGACCTAGCACAGATACGCAGTATTTT. Translated: CATSDFTDRPSTDTQYF.

The rearrangement joins TRBV18 to TRBJ1-2; D unresolved. The CDR3 covers 14 residues. Trimming cost V 3 bases and J 1 base, with 9 bases left between them. CDR1 is KGHSH and CDR2 is LQKENI in the germline V gene. The CDR3 loop reads CASSPETGNYGYTF. CDR3 bases: TGTGCCAGCTCACCCGAGACGGGTAACTATGGCTACACCTTC.

The rearrangement joins TRBV6-5 to TRBJ2-7, with 9 bases identical to TRBD1. This CDR3 has 15 residues. The trim removed 5 bases at V and 3 bases at J, leaving 8 bases unmatched. Germline CDR1 MNHEY, CDR2 SVGAGI. Here the CDR3 DNA reads TGTGCCAGCAGTATGGATGGGACAGGGATCTACGAGCAGTACTTC. This translates into CASSMDGTGIYEQYF.

The chain's CDR3 is CASSIGRESNEKLFF. CDR3 bases: TGTGCCAGTAGTATCGGACGGGAAAGTAATGAAAAACTGTTTTTT. The chain carries TRBV19 and TRBJ1-4; no definite D call. V was cut by 3 bases and J by 4 bases, with 12 bases left in between. CDR3 length equals 15 residues. Germline CDR1 reads LNHDA; CDR2 reads SQIVND (reference sequence).

There are a few counts of this clone. The chain joins TRBV15 to TRBJ1-2; weak D call: TRBD1 (5 bases). This CDR3 spans 11 amino acids. Germline values: CDR1 LNHNV, CDR2 YYDKDF (reference sequence). The V end was cut by 3 bases, the J end by 8 bases, with 7 bases between. The CDR3 loop reads CATSRGQGYTF. In nucleotides, the CDR3 is TGTGCCACCAGCAGGGGGCAAGGCTACACCTTC.

The rearrangement uses TRBV28 and TRBJ1-2; 8 bases map to TRBD1. The CDR3 spans 12 residues. The V segment lost 6 bases and the J segment 8 bases; nucleotides outside the gene matches: 5. The germline V gene encodes CDR1 MDHEN and CDR2 SYDVKM. The DNA for the CDR3 is TGTGCCAGCAGACCCGGACAGGGCGGCTACACCTTC. Translating gives CASRPGQGGYTF.

This chain joins TRBV6-5 and TRBJ1-5; no reliable D call. V was trimmed by 8 bases and J by 6 bases, leaving 14 bases between them. The CDR3 consists of 13 residues. Germline assignment: CDR1 MNHEY and CDR2 SVGAGI. This chain's CDR3 is CASSRGPGQPQHF. The CDR3 nucleotides read TGTGCCAGCTCCAGAGGGCCCGGTCAGCCCCAGCATTTT.

The chain couples TRBV3-1 (or the pseudogene TRBV3-2) to TRBJ2-3; D is uncertain. This CDR3 contains 13 residues. Germline CDR1 reads LGHDT; CDR2 reads YNNKEL (reference sequence). The V and J ends lost 4 bases and 6 bases respectively, with 11 bases between them. The CDR3 bases are TGTGCCAGCAGCCCGATGCCCGAGGATACGCAGTATTTT. Translated: CASSPMPEDTQYF.

The rearrangement uses TRBV20-1 and TRBJ2-7; 7 bases map to TRBD1. J was trimmed by 2 bases and V by 3 bases; bases with no gene match: 10. Germline lookup yields CDR1 DFQATT and CDR2 SNEGSKA (reference sequence). This CDR3 is built from 15 residues. This CDR3 is CSASGLGRGTYEQYF. Here the CDR3 DNA reads TGCAGTGCTAGTGGGCTGGGCAGGGGGACCTACGAGCAGTACTTC.

V usage is TRBV6-5 and J usage is TRBJ2-3; weak D call: TRBD2 (7 bases). The CDR3 is 13 amino acids. The germline gives CDR1 MNHEY, CDR2 SVGAGI. Trimming took off 6 bases at V and 3 bases at J, with 10 bases between the two ends. CDR3 DNA sequence: TGTGCCAGCAGAGGGGGGGTAACAGATACGCAGTATTTT. This sequence encodes CASRGGVTDTQYF.

The chain links TRBV7-8 to TRBJ1-1, with D possibly being TRBD1 (5 bases). Germline V gives CDR1 SGHVS, CDR2 FQNEAQ. CDR3 size: 12 residues. V shed 4 bases and J shed 7 bases, with 10 bases lying between them. CDR3 nucleotides: TGTGCCAGCAGCTCCAGACAGATTGAAGCTTTCTTT. Amino acids: CASSSRQIEAFF.

V and J are TRBV7-2 and TRBJ1-1; TRBD1 is a possible D gene (5 bases). Germline lookup yields CDR1 SGHTA and CDR2 FQGNSA. The V and J ends lost 2 bases and 1 base respectively, with 11 bases between them. The CDR3 loop spans 15 amino acids. The CDR3 here is CASSLYGHSNTEAFF. The DNA for the CDR3 is TGTGCCAGCAGCTTATACGGACACTCGAACACTGAAGCTTTCTTT.

The V and J genes are TRBV21-1 and TRBJ1-4; no check of the table's D call, TRBD1, against the DNA was made. TRBV21-1 is termed a pseudogene. There are 15 residues in the CDR3. The CDR3 DNA is TGTGCCAGCGATTCGGGACAGGGAGCGGGGGAAAAACTGTTTTTT. Translated, it gives CASDSGQGAGEKLFF.

The chain has TRBV14 and TRBJ2-3; D gene unclear. The CDR3 has 16 residues. Trimming pared 4 bases from V and 0 bases from J, leaving 14 bases between. Germline V gives CDR1 SGHDN, CDR2 FVKESK. CDR3 sequence: CASSRRLIASTDTQYF. The CDR3 DNA is TGTGCCAGCAGCCGACGCCTGATAGCTAGCACAGATACGCAGTATTTT.

The chain links TRBV7-9 to TRBJ1-5; TRBD1 aligns across 9 bases. The CDR3 spans 14 residues. V lost 5 bases, J lost 6 bases, and 5 bases stayed unmatched. Germline lookup yields CDR1 SEHNR and CDR2 FQNEAQ (reference sequence). CDR3 region: CASSLTGGGQPQHF. The CDR3 DNA reads as TGTGCCAGCAGCCTGACAGGGGGTGGTCAGCCCCAGCATTTT.

The chain uses TRBV6-5 and TRBJ1-6; 8 nucleotides align to TRBD1. Unmatched junction bases numbered 4, after V lost 2 bases and J lost 10 bases. This CDR3 is 14 amino acids long. Germline V gene data show CDR1 as MNHEY and CDR2 as SVGAGI. In nucleotides, the CDR3 is TGTGCCAGCAGTTACGGACAGGGAGAATCACCCCTCCACTTT. This codes for CASSYGQGESPLHF.

The chain's CDR3 is CASSDSEGGYGYTF. The CDR3 DNA reads TGCGCCAGCAGCGACTCGGAGGGAGGCTATGGCTACACCTTC. This sequence joins TRBV4-1 and TRBJ1-2; the D is unclear. Trimming cost V 5 bases and J 4 bases, with 14 bases left between them. Looked up from germline, CDR1 is MGHRA and CDR2 is YSYEKL. The CDR3 extends over 14 amino acids.